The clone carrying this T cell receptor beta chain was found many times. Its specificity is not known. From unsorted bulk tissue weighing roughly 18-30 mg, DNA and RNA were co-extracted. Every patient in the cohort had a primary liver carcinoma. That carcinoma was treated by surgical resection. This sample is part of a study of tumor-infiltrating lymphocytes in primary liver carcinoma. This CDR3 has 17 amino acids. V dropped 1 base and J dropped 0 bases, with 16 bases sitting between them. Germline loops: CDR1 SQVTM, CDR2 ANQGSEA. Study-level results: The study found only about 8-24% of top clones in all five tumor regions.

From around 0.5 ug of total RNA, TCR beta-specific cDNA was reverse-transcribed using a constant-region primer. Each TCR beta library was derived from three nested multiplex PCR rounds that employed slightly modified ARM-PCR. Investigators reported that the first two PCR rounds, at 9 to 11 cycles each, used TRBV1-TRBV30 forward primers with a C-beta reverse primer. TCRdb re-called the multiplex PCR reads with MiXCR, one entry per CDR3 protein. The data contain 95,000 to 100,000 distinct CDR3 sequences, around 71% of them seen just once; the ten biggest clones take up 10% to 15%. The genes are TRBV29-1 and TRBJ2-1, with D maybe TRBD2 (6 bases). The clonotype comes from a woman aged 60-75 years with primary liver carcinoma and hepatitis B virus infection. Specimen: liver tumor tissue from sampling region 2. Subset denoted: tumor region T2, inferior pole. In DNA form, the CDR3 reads TGCAGCGTTGAAGGGGTCGGCGGGGAGAGCTCCTACAATGAGCAGTTCTTC. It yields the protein CSVEGVGGESSYNEQFF.